A single sample gave rise to the 18 T cell receptor beta chains below, sequenced in a study of T cells after yellow fever vaccination. TCRdb called the 5' RACE reads again in MiXCR, with one record for every CDR3 protein. The sample has 170,000 or so distinct CDR3 sequences; 6.2% are singletons. The source was CD4+ T cells sorted from PBMCs, collected on the day of the first yellow fever vaccination. Source of these receptors: a man younger than 30 who received the YFV17D yellow fever vaccine.

The gene calls are TRBV9 and TRBJ2-2, with 8 nucleotides matching TRBD1. The J segment lost 3 bases and the V segment lost 4 bases, leaving 14 bases of the junction unmatched. The germline gives CDR1 SGDLS, CDR2 YYNGEE. This CDR3 is built from 18 residues. DNA for the CDR3: TGTGCCAGCAGCCCCCAATACGTATTGGACAGGGACACCGGGGAGCTGTTTTTT. This gives the protein CASSPQYVLDRDTGELFF. The variable domain in full, completed from reference TRBV9 and TRBJ2-2, reads DSGVTQTPKHLITATGQRVTLRCSPRSGDLSVYWYQQSLDQGLQFLIQYYNGEERAKGNILERFSAQQFPDLHSELNLSSLELGDSALYFCASSPQYVLDRDTGELFFGEGSRLTVL.

This clonotype was detected only a few times. The chain uses TRBV5-1 and TRBJ1-1, with a tentative D call TRBD1 (5 bases). The CDR3 contains 15 residues. Trimming stripped 4 bases from V and 5 bases from J, with 18 bases between. Germline V gene lookup returns CDR1 SGHRS and CDR2 YFSETQ. CDR3 region: CASSTASRGPTEAFF. In DNA, the CDR3 is TGCGCCAGCAGCACCGCCAGCCGGGGCCCAACTGAAGCTTTCTTT.

This clonotype was recorded many times. This sequence joins TRBV6-5 and TRBJ2-5, with D perhaps assigned TRBD1 or TRBD2 (5 bases each). V dropped 4 bases and J dropped 4 bases, with 13 bases sitting between them. Germline CDR1 and CDR2: MNHEY and SVGAGI. The CDR3 has 14 residues. CDR3 DNA: TGTGCCAGCAGTTCTCCCGGGACCGGAGAGACCCAGTACTTC. This gives the protein CASSSPGTGETQYF.

This clonotype has just a few counts. The chain links TRBV6-5 to TRBJ2-2, with 11 bases lining up with TRBD1. Germline trimming cut 0 bases from V and 4 bases from J; bases unmatched to any gene: 1. From germline, CDR1 is MNHEY and CDR2 SVGAGI. This CDR3 has 16 residues. CDR3 bases: TGTGCCAGCAGTTACTCTGGGACAGGGGGCACCGGGGAGCTGTTTTTT. Amino acid sequence: CASSYSGTGGTGELFF.

At least ten counts were recorded for this clonotype. The chain is built from TRBV5-5 and TRBJ1-5; D gene ambiguous. The CDR3 spans 15 residues. The V and J ends lost 4 bases and 3 bases respectively, with 14 bases between them. Per germline, CDR1 SGHKS and CDR2 YYEKEE (reference sequence). The CDR3: CASSLVLLTNQPQHF. The CDR3 DNA sequence: TGTGCCAGCAGCCTAGTGTTGCTTACCAATCAGCCCCAGCATTTT.

This clonotype was seen ten or more times. The chain combines TRBV4-1 with TRBJ1-1; D remains unclear. CDR3 length: 13 residues. Germline values: CDR1 MGHRA, CDR2 YSYEKL. V dropped 0 bases and J dropped 7 bases, with 9 bases sitting between them. CDR3 region: CASSQDGLLEAFF. DNA of the CDR3: TGCGCCAGCAGCCAAGATGGGCTACTTGAAGCTTTCTTT.

This clonotype was detected only a few times. The chain joins TRBV24-1 to TRBJ2-2, with D possibly matching TRBD1 (5 bases). With 9 bases removed from V and 0 bases from J, the gap between germline ends came to 7 bases. Germline V gene sequence: CDR1 KGHDR, CDR2 SFDVKD. CDR3 length: 13 residues. DNA for the CDR3: TGTGCCACCGAACAGGCGAACACCGGGGAGCTGTTTTTT. This encodes CATEQANTGELFF.

V usage is TRBV18 and J usage is TRBJ1-2; 7 nucleotides align to TRBD1. Germline V gene lookup returns CDR1 KGHSH and CDR2 LQKENI. CDR3 length: 17 residues. Trimming cost V 2 bases and J 2 bases; bases outside gene matches: 11. The chain's CDR3 is CASSPFGQAHRNYGYTF. The CDR3 coding sequence is TGTGCCAGCTCACCATTTGGACAGGCCCATAGGAACTATGGCTACACCTTC.

This clonotype has more than one count but fewer than ten. The J gene is TRBJ2-2, the V gene TRBV20-1, with D perhaps TRBD2 (5 bases). Germline V gene sequence: CDR1 DFQATT, CDR2 SNEGSKA (reference sequence). The V end was cut by 1 base, the J end by 5 bases, with 11 bases between. This CDR3 contains 14 residues. The CDR3 protein is CSARAQAGTGELFF. Here the CDR3 DNA reads TGCAGTGCTAGAGCCCAGGCGGGTACCGGGGAGCTGTTTTTT.

Only a few counts were recorded for this clonotype. The chain couples TRBV18 to TRBJ1-5; D not resolved. CDR1 KGHSH and CDR2 LQKENI come from the germline V gene. The CDR3 loop spans 14 amino acids. The V gene lost 2 bases and the J gene lost 1 base, with 6 bases spanning the gap. In nucleotides, the CDR3 is TGTGCCAGCTCACCAGTTCTAAGCAATCAGCCCCAGCATTTT. Residues: CASSPVLSNQPQHF. Combining the CDR3 with reference TRBV18 and TRBJ1-5 gives the whole variable domain NAGVMQNPRHLVRRRGQEARLRCSPMKGHSHVYWYRQLPEEGLKFMVYLQKENIIDESGMPKERFSAEFPKEGPSILRIQQVVRGDSAAYFCASSPVLSNQPQHFGDGTRLSIL.

This clonotype was counted only a few times. J is TRBJ2-6 and V is TRBV5-4; the D is unclear. CDR3 size: 12 residues. CDR1 and CDR2 (germline): SGHNT, YYREEE (reference sequence). Trimming cost V 0 bases and J 9 bases, with 4 bases left between them. CDR3 in DNA: TGTGCCAGCAGCTTGGGCGACAACGTCCTGACTTTC. Protein: CASSLGDNVLTF.

This clonotype was found many times. The chain combines TRBV6-2 or TRBV6-3 with TRBJ2-7; D unresolved. V was clipped by 2 bases and J by 3 bases, with 14 bases between them. The CDR3 totals 15 residues. Germline loops: CDR1 MNHEY, CDR2 SVGEGT. CDR3 DNA sequence: TGTGCCAGCAGTTACGGTTCTCGACTGGGCTACGAGCAGTACGTC. Protein product: CASSYGSRLGYEQYV.

Remarks on this clonotype: A read error may explain this, as a much larger clone is one base away. The J gene is TRBJ1-5, the V gene TRBV7-6; D unresolved. The CDR3 sequence is 15 residues long. Germline CDR1 and CDR2: SGHVS and FNYEAQ. V was clipped by 5 bases and J by 3 bases, with 14 bases between them. The CDR3 coding sequence is TGTGCCAGCAGCCAAAGCAGAGGACTCAATCAGCCCCAGCATTTT. It specifies CASSQSRGLNQPQHF.

The CDR3 spells CASSQDGQLANYGYTF. DNA for the CDR3: TGTGCCAGCAGCCAAGACGGGCAGTTAGCTAACTATGGCTACACCTTC. The chain uses TRBV4-2 and TRBJ1-2; no clear D gene. The CDR3 is 16 amino acids. The germline gives CDR1 LGHNA, CDR2 YNFKEQ. Trimming pared 0 bases from V and 0 bases from J, leaving 11 bases between.

This clonotype was counted only a few times. This chain connects TRBV7-3 to TRBJ1-1; tentative D call: TRBD1 (5 bases). V was pared by 5 bases and J by 0 bases, with 16 bases between. CDR3 length equals 16 residues. Germline CDR1 SGHTA, CDR2 FQGTGA. CDR3 sequence reads: CASSLLRRGLNTEAFF. The CDR3 DNA reads TGTGCCAGCAGCCTACTCCGGCGGGGCTTGAACACTGAAGCTTTCTTT.

This clonotype appeared many times. This chain joins TRBV7-2 and TRBJ2-2; a weak D match, TRBD2 (6 bases). CDR1 and CDR2 (germline): SGHTA, FQGNSA. Trimming stripped 6 bases from V and 5 bases from J, with 16 bases between. This CDR3 is built from 15 residues. The CDR3 region has the DNA TGTGCCAGCAGACCTCCGGGGGTATGGACCGGGGAGCTGTTTTTT. Protein: CASRPPGVWTGELFF.

This clonotype has only a few counts. The V gene is TRBV5-1, the J gene TRBJ1-2; no clear D gene. V was pared by 0 bases and J by 3 bases, with 9 bases between. Germline V gene lookup returns CDR1 SGHRS and CDR2 YFSETQ. The CDR3 covers 14 residues. The DNA for the CDR3 is TGCGCCAGCAGCTTGGGAAGTGGTCACTATGGCTACACCTTC. This sequence encodes CASSLGSGHYGYTF.

This clonotype was detected ten times or more. The chain carries TRBV15 and TRBJ2-1, with 9 bases identical to TRBD1. Trimming at V came to 3 bases and at J to 5 bases, leaving 5 bases not matched to a gene. The germline V gene has CDR1 LNHNV and CDR2 YYDKDF (reference sequence). There are 15 residues in the CDR3. The CDR3 DNA reads TGTGCCACCAGCAGGGACAGGGGTTGGGACAATGAGCAGTTCTTC. Translating gives CATSRDRGWDNEQFF.